The T cell receptor (beta chain) under discussion was sequenced for a study of cytomegalovirus exposure and HLA in healthy donors (dated by TCRdb to between 2016 and 2019). Concerning the study at large: According to an earlier analysis of 587 of the donors, 150 million to 200 million T cells yielded over 100 million unique TCR beta sequences and around 280 Gb of sequence data. An early release that covered 500 to 800 HLA-typed donors contained approximately 300 gigabases of sequencing data and tens of millions of unique TCR sequences. Of the roughly 400 genotyped donors, 65% to 90% fell in the genetic ancestry cluster associated with self-reported Caucasian donors. The study was designed to test whether signatures of past pathogen exposure could be identified by cataloging public T cell receptors. The study used immunosequencing to profile the T cell repertoires of several hundred subjects and linked those repertoires to cytomegalovirus serostatus. Along with the roughly 610-subject first cohort, a separate validation cohort of approximately 110 different subjects was used. The study combined high-throughput TCR immunosequencing, statistical association of individual TCRs with disease status, and machine learning to predict cytomegalovirus infection status. A later analysis re-analyzed previously published TCR beta repertoires from roughly 630 donors and added high-resolution HLA genotyping to study TCR occurrence patterns. Rather than using new phenotypic data, the later analysis identified candidate immune exposures from TCR beta sequences and from how often those sequences occurred across donors. An earlier analysis of several hundred of the donors used high-throughput TCR beta sequencing to judge whether each TCR beta V gene segment behaved as functional or pseudogenic. Donor age, sex, ethnicity and CMV serostatus were compiled alongside the repertoire data. In a later genetic analysis, genome-wide SNP genotypes for 398 of the 666 donors were used, and that subset was treated as a discovery cohort. All discovery cohort repertoires had been generated on a single sequencing platform. Both class I and class II loci were covered by HLA typing, at four-digit resolution. The number of typed donors differed by locus: about 629-630 for A, B, C, DRB1 and DQB1; approximately 530 for DQA1; 606 for DPA1; and approximately 450 for DPB1. About five DR-DQ haplotypes were treated as single units for association and clustering because of strong linkage in the cohort. Among 350 to 400 genotyped donors of the cohort, an average of roughly 240,000 unique TCR beta nucleotide sequences were sequenced per donor, roughly 18% of them non-productive.

The cohort consisted of 666 healthy bone marrow donors. At the time of sampling, every cohort member was nominally healthy, though immune exposures that went unrecorded were likely present. The donor tested CMV seropositive and was one of the 289 seropositive cohort members. Each donor provided a peripheral blood sample, and peripheral blood mononuclear cells were used for TCR beta sequencing. The Qiagen DNeasy Blood Extraction Kit was used to extract genomic DNA from the blood cell samples. The germline V end is reduced by 4 bases and the J end by 4 bases; junction bases left unmatched: 8. The CDR3 numbers 15 residues from cysteine through phenylalanine. Left in the record is the CDR3 DNA by itself, 45 bases read in frame from the first base. For CDR1 and CDR2, the germline V gene lists SGHRS and YFSETQ. General findings and caveats noted by the study authors: In a later analysis, the rate of TCR association differed among HLA loci, with DRB1 alleles having the most associated TCRs and HLA-C alleles having the fewest. The classifier was reported to diagnose cytomegalovirus status with high specificity and sensitivity in both the original cohort and the validation cohort. Several of the top co-occurrence clusters appeared to be linked to parvovirus B19, influenza, CMV and Epstein-Barr virus, according to a later analysis. Because counts were too low, roughly 17 rarely observed V segments, including chromosome 9 orphons, were left out of the earlier analysis of a few hundred of the donors. In the study, 150 to 200 TCR beta chains were listed as associated with cytomegalovirus. A few of the identified cytomegalovirus-associated TCR beta chains were confirmed in vitro to be specific for cytomegalovirus antigens. A later analysis found that most CMV-associated TCR beta chains appeared HLA-restricted, with HLA associations seemingly driven largely by CMV exposure. The only immune exposure information available for the cohort was CMV serostatus. A further reported finding was that TCR beta sequences accurately predicted the HLA-A and HLA-B alleles for most subjects in the first cohort. Across donors, most TCR sequences were observed very rarely, whereas some public TCRs were present in many individuals. Strong co-occurrence of HLA alleles, especially DR and DQ, made assigning TCR associations to individual alleles difficult. A cluster of highly shared sequence variants was judged likely to be a technical artifact of the sequencing pipeline. Compared with the approximately 600-donor mean, donors in an Asian-associated ancestry cluster had fewer N-insertions in productive TCRs, according to a later genetic analysis. In a later genetic analysis, a missense DCLRE1C variant was associated with V-gene and J-gene trimming of TCR beta chains, and the association was replicated in an independent cohort. Specific HLA alleles were associated with roughly 16,000 TCR beta sequences at a false discovery rate of 0.05 in a later analysis. A later analysis found that HLA-associated TCR beta chains were more clonally expanded and had lower generation probabilities than equally common non-associated chains. It was suggested by the authors that the approach could potentially be generalized to other disease states and immunological phenotypes. The 87-base-pair reads could not distinguish some IMGT-functional V segments, including TRBV6-2 and TRBV6-3, so those segments were excluded. Because HLA typing was unavailable for some donors at each locus, only the typed subset was used in association tests. This cohort had only TCR beta chains sequenced, and the lack of alpha or paired-chain data limited which features could be detected. An earlier analysis of 587 of the donors showed that most TCR beta V segments appeared in productive rearrangements either about 87% or about 30% of the time, which broadly matched IMGT annotations. Correlated functional status among segregating V segments might be attributable to linkage disequilibrium, but an unknown experimental factor could not be ruled out. Roughly uniform sequencing depth across donors was assumed in presence/absence analyses, although this assumption may not hold.

Comments on this clone: No antigen is known for it. The sample holds no much larger clone one base away, and base qualities are not on file.

Libraries were constructed by the immunoSEQ multiplex PCR assay. A mixture of 60 forward primers for TCR Vbeta segments and 13 reverse primers for TCR Jbeta segments was used in the multiplex PCR. A multiplex PCR assay on genomic DNA amplified the CDR3 region of rearranged TCR beta genes. On the Illumina HiSeq System, the amplified TCR beta libraries were sequenced as 87-base-pair reads. From the authors' description of their analysis: In a later analysis, roughly 80 million unique TCR beta chains were counted across the 500 to 850 repertoires, and roughly 9.9 million of these chains were shared by at least two donors. Raw reads were error-corrected and collapsed into unique sequences with a nearest-neighbor algorithm that merged closely related sequences to remove PCR and sequencing errors. To assign V, D and J gene segments, CDR3 sequences were aligned to IMGT reference sequences. For a sequence to be retained, at least a six-nucleotide match to both a V gene segment and a J gene segment was required. A rearrangement counted as productive if the CDR3 had no stop codons and remained in frame with V and J, and every other rearrangement counted as non-productive. CDR3 was defined according to IMGT convention as the region running from the second conserved V-encoded cysteine to the conserved J-encoded phenylalanine. The earlier analysis of some 550 of the donors excluded any sequence lacking an unambiguous match to a single V gene segment. In an earlier analysis of approximately 590 of the donors, V segments were called functional above 56.7% productive rearrangements and were called segregating when the between-donor standard deviation exceeded 5%. To diagnose cytomegalovirus status from the catalog of TCR beta chain sequences, a statistical classification framework was built. In a later analysis, TCR nucleotide sequences were compared against IMGT/GENE-DB human TR gene sequences so that V and J genes could be assigned. The TCRdist pipeline was used in a later analysis to assign CDR3 sequences and most-parsimonious VDJ recombination scenarios. In a later analysis, each TCR beta chain was defined by its CDR3 amino acid sequence together with its V-gene family, and reads lacking a unique V-gene family were excluded. In a later analysis, approximately 640 highly shared, low-generation-probability nucleotide sequences were removed to address suspected cross-contamination and a sequencing artifact. In a later analysis, a clonal expansion index was calculated for each public chain from normalized within-repertoire ranks of inferred template counts. In a later analysis, generation probabilities were computed with a VDJ recombination model fitted to out-of-frame rearrangements, and the resulting probabilities were checked against IGoR. A later analysis scored TCR-TCR, TCR-HLA and TCR-CMV co-occurrence with hypergeometric tests, applying a repertoire-size bias correction to TCR pairs. To estimate false discovery rates, a later analysis permuted the HLA or CMV assignments 20 times. In a later analysis, co-occurring TCRs were grouped using DBSCAN, with TCRdist sequence similarity added in when clustering inside HLA-allele-positive subsets. For co-occurrence clustering, repertoires with fewer than 30,000 or more than 120,000 public chains were excluded, along with five repertoires with anomalous nucleotide sharing. The source is immuneACCESS, and TCRdb retained only in-frame sequences with V and J called. Part of the clones is not carried over; for the studies checked, unresolved V genes explain less than half of this, and the remainder is unexplained. That table supplies the V and J calls and clone size; D and trimming were determined from the DNA. The sample data list 150,000 to 200,000 clones, and around 78% of these were observed just once. Together, the top ten hold 13% to 15% of the sample.

The sequenced sample consisted of PBMCs. Recombination linked TRBV5-1 to TRBJ2-1; TRBD1 fits 7 bases in the junction. This sequence originates from a woman in her thirties in good health and CMV-seropositive. The DNA reads TGCGCCAGCAGCAAACCTGACAGGGTTTACAATGAGCAGTTCTTC. Its translation reads: CASSKPDRVYNEQFF. Supplemented by the reference TRBV5-1 and TRBJ2-1 proteins around the CDR3, the complete variable domain is KAGVTQTPRYLIKTRGQQVTLSCSPISGHRSVSWYQQTPGQGLQFLFEYFSETQRNKGNFPGRFSGRQFSNSRSEMNVSTLELGDSALYLCASSKPDRVYNEQFFGPGTRLTVL.